These 14 T cell receptor beta chains share one sample of origin, sequenced in a study of Tregs in tolerant kidney transplant recipients. Clones were sequenced by immunoSEQ multiplex PCR, and TCRdb holds only the in-frame ones, with some missing. The data show more than 45,000 clones, and the top ten clones hold 0.7% to 0.95%. This sample comprised CD4+ T cells from blood, obtained before the transplant. These receptors originate from a human donor who received a combined kidney and bone marrow transplant.

In the case of this clone: The observed sequence ends 3 residues before the CDR3 terminus, with the missing tail filled in from the germline J gene. The rearrangement uses TRBV7-2 and TRBJ2-2, with D tentatively TRBD1 (5 bases). Germline V lookup: CDR1 SGHTA, CDR2 FQGNSA. Trimming shortened V by 5 bases and J by 7 bases, and 17 bases separated the two germline ends. This CDR3 comprises 15 residues. The CDR3 DNA, read in part, is TGTGCCAGCAGCCCAGCCCAGGGTCGCGGCGGGGAG. It translates to CASSPAQGRGGE. The entire CDR3 protein is CASSPAQGRGGELFF.

As concerns this clone: The read finishes 3 residues shy of the CDR3 end, and the germline J gene is used to complete it. This rearrangement joins TRBV13 to TRBJ2-2, with D tentatively TRBD2 (5 bases). Between the trimmed V and J ends, which lost 4 bases and 1 base, there was a span of 7 bases. Germline loops: CDR1 PRHDT, CDR2 FYEKMQ (reference sequence). This CDR3 is 14 amino acids long. The covered CDR3 bases are TGTGCCAGCAGCTCGAGCGGGAACACCGGGGAG. Its protein product is CASSSSGNTGE. Given in full, the CDR3 is CASSSSGNTGELFF.

On this clone: The read finishes 3 residues shy of the CDR3 end, and the germline J gene is used to complete it. The chain is built from TRBV5-1 and TRBJ2-7; D is perhaps TRBD1 (5 bases). Germline V gene lookup returns CDR1 SGHRS and CDR2 YFSETQ. Trimming cost V 0 bases and J 2 bases, with 12 bases left between them. CDR3 length equals 15 residues. The CDR3 sequence is CASSLVQVPTYEQYF. CDR3 DNA, as far as it was read: TGCGCCAGCAGCTTGGTACAGGTACCGACCTACGAG.

With regard to this clone: The observed sequence ends 3 residues before the CDR3 terminus, with the missing tail filled in from the germline J gene. The chain has TRBV5-1 and TRBJ2-7; TRBD1 might be the D (6 bases). Deletions cut 4 bases from V and 1 base from J, with 9 bases between. This CDR3 comprises 13 residues. Looked up from germline, CDR1 is SGHRS and CDR2 is YFSETQ. The sequenced CDR3 bases are TGCGCCAGCAGCACCGGACAGTCCTACGAG. Its protein is CASSTGQSYE. The whole CDR3 sequence is CASSTGQSYEQYF.

Of note for this clone: The read falls 3 residues short of the CDR3 end, and the missing part is taken from the germline J gene. This rearrangement joins TRBV6-2 or TRBV6-3 to TRBJ2-7; 8 nucleotides agree with TRBD1. CDR3 length: 16 residues. V dropped 2 bases and J dropped 1; count of bases not matched to a gene: 7. Germline assignment: CDR1 MNHEY and CDR2 SVGEGT. CDR3 sequence: CASSYVPGQGSYEQYF. The CDR3 bases that were read are TGTGCCAGCAGTTACGTGCCCGGACAGGGTTCCTACGAG.

With regard to this clone: The CDR3 is cut off 3 residues early in the read; its end comes from the germline J gene. The chain joins TRBV5-1 to TRBJ1-4; TRBD1 agrees at 7 bases. This CDR3 comprises 15 residues. The trim removed 1 base at V and 2 bases at J, leaving 2 bases unmatched. Germline V gene data show CDR1 as SGHRS and CDR2 as YFSETQ. The CDR3 region is CASSLTGQTNEKLFF. The sequenced part of the CDR3 DNA is TGCGCCAGCAGCTTGACGGGACAGACTAATGAAAAA.

As regards this clone: The read ends 3 residues before the CDR3 terminus; that terminus is restored from the germline J gene. The J gene is TRBJ2-4, the V gene TRBV6-2 or TRBV6-3, with 10 nucleotides matching TRBD2. This CDR3 is built from 15 residues. J lost 6 bases, V lost 0 bases, and 2 bases had no gene match. The V gene's germline CDR1 is MNHEY and CDR2 SVGEGT. CDR3: CASSYSGTSVNIQYF. CDR3 DNA, as far as it was read: TGTGCCAGCAGTTACTCTGGGACTAGCGTAAACATT.

In the case of this clone: Read sequence stops 3 residues before the CDR3 end, and the germline J gene provides the missing end. The genes are TRBV7-2 and TRBJ2-7; TRBD2 aligns across 10 bases. CDR1 SGHTA and CDR2 FQGNSA come from the germline V gene. The CDR3 is 15 amino acids. Trimming at V came to 2 bases and at J to 6 bases, leaving 7 bases not matched to a gene. The CDR3 protein is CASSLSPSGSGEQYF. The part of the CDR3 DNA that was read is TGTGCCAGCAGCTTATCCCCTAGCGGGAGTGGCGAG.

As regards this clone: Sequencing ends 3 residues short of the CDR3 end; the germline J gene provides the rest. The V call is TRBV5-1, the J call TRBJ2-3; 12 bases are a match to TRBD2. Trimming removed 0 bases from V and 1 base from J; junction bases left unmatched: 9. Germline V gives CDR1 SGHRS, CDR2 YFSETQ. CDR3 length: 19 residues. Partial CDR3 DNA: TGCGCCAGCAGCTTGGAAGCTAGCGGGAGGGCCGGGGGCACAGATACG. Protein: CASSLEASGRAGGTDT. The whole CDR3 sequence is CASSLEASGRAGGTDTQYF.

Remarks on this clone: Read sequence stops 3 residues before the CDR3 end, and the germline J gene provides the missing end. This rearrangement joins TRBV19 to TRBJ1-2, with 9 bases matching TRBD1. The V segment lost 4 bases and the J segment 7 bases; nucleotides outside the gene matches: 4. This CDR3 region has 13 residues. Germline values: CDR1 LNHDA, CDR2 SQIVND (reference sequence). The CDR3 DNA, read in part, is TGTGCCAGTAGTAATTCGGACAGGGGTGGC. This sequence encodes CASSNSDRGG. The CDR3, in full, reads CASSNSDRGGYTF.

Points on this clone: Read coverage stops 3 residues before the CDR3 terminus; the germline J gene supplies the remainder. This chain connects TRBV5-1 to TRBJ2-7; maybe TRBD2 (6 bases). The CDR3 is 15 amino acids. V was clipped by 0 bases and J by 3 bases, with 13 bases between them. Germline V gives CDR1 SGHRS, CDR2 YFSETQ. This CDR3 reads CASSLARAGNYEQYF. The DNA read from the CDR3 is TGCGCCAGCAGCTTGGCCAGAGCGGGCAACTACGAG.

Points on this clone: The read ends 3 residues early relative to the CDR3; the germline J gene fills the gap. This chain connects TRBV20-1 to TRBJ2-5; TRBD2 matches 13 bases. CDR1 is DFQATT, CDR2 SNEGSKA, per germline (reference sequence). The CDR3 is 15 amino acids. V dropped 0 bases and J dropped 5; count of bases not matched to a gene: 3. CDR3 residues: CSARDLTSGRETQYF. Incomplete CDR3 DNA: TGCAGTGCTAGAGATTTGACTAGCGGGAGGGAGACC.

CDR3 amino acids: CAISRKDRGNQPQHF. The DNA read from the CDR3 is TGTGCCATCAGTCGGAAAGACAGGGGCAATCAGCCC. The rearrangement links TRBV10-3 to TRBJ1-5, with 7 positions matching TRBD1. Sequencing ends 3 residues short of the CDR3 end; the germline J gene provides the rest. The V segment lost 5 bases and the J segment 2 bases; nucleotides outside the gene matches: 6. CDR3 length equals 15 residues. Germline CDR1 is ENHRY and CDR2 is SYGVKD.

This chain's CDR3 is CASRSRQGNYEQYF. The sequenced CDR3 bases are TGCGCCAGCAGATCCCGACAGGGCAACTACGAG. V gene TRBV5-1 combines with J gene TRBJ2-7; 7 bases map to TRBD1. The read ends 3 residues shy of where the CDR3 ends; the end is completed using the germline J gene. The CDR3 totals 14 residues. J lost 3 bases, V lost 5 bases, and 8 bases had no gene match. CDR1 is SGHRS, CDR2 YFSETQ, per germline.